This T cell receptor beta chain stems from a study of post-analysis software for immune sequencing data. Overall study results and limits: Patients showed TRBV5-6, TRBV5-1 and TRBV20-1 among roughly five TRBV segments more frequent than in controls.

In regard to this clonotype: Its matching antigen is unknown.

The CDR3 covers 12 residues. V gave up 4 bases and J gave up 3 bases, with 9 bases separating them. CDR1 is SQVTM and CDR2 is ANQGSEA in the germline V gene. Unique molecular identifiers were built into the TCR beta cDNA libraries. There were roughly 0.95 to 10 million T cells, and 480,000 or so cDNA molecules came from them. TCRdb reprocessed the PCR reads with MiXCR, giving one entry per CDR3 protein. The data hold 750,000 to 950,000 distinct CDR3 sequences, with roughly 50% observed a single time. The sequence came from a girl between 5 and 17 years old with multiple sclerosis. Sequenced material: blood. This rearrangement joins TRBV29-1 to TRBJ1-2, with D unclear. CDR3 residues: CSVVVGHYGYTF. The CDR3 coding sequence is TGCAGCGTTGTGGTAGGGCACTATGGCTACACCTTC.